This T cell receptor beta chain was sequenced for a study of breast tumors, draining lymph nodes, adjacent tissues. The CDR3 length is 14 residues. Germline V gene lookup returns CDR1 SEHNR and CDR2 FQNEAQ (reference sequence). The trim removed 3 bases at V and 5 bases at J, leaving 3 bases unmatched. Samples came from axillary lymph nodes draining the breast cancer. Many counts were recorded for this clonotype. TCRdb re-derived calls from the multiplex PCR reads in MiXCR, one entry per CDR3 protein. The table shows approximately 150,000 distinct CDR3 sequences, with less than 35% occurring only once.

Sequenced input: axillary lymph node tissue. V gene TRBV7-9 combines with J gene TRBJ2-2, with TRBD1 matching 7 bases. The receptor was derived from a female donor with breast cancer. Some clones in this sample may be carry-over from other donors' samples. CDR3 amino acids: CASSLPQGTGELFF. CDR3 sequence (DNA): TGTGCCAGCAGCTTGCCACAGGGGACCGGGGAGCTGTTTTTT.